The 18 T cell receptor beta chains in this list originate from one sample, sequenced in a study of blood T cell repertoires in COVID-19. The table came from immunoSEQ multiplex PCR; TCRdb's copy has only in-frame clones and leaves some out. The table includes approximately 140,000 clones, 75% to 90% detected once. The specimen sequenced was peripheral blood. All receptors derive from a man aged 65 to 79 with acute or convalescent COVID-19.

The genes are TRBV6-4 and TRBJ1-5; possible D gene TRBD1, 5 bases. This CDR3 has 14 residues. The V and J ends lost 6 bases and 6 bases respectively, with 15 bases between them. Per germline, CDR1 MRHNA and CDR2 SNTAGT. The CDR3 sequence is CASSAREDIQPQHF. The DNA for the CDR3 is TGTGCCAGCAGCGCCAGGGAGGACATTCAGCCCCAGCATTTT.

The V gene is TRBV9, the J gene TRBJ2-2; TRBD2 matches at 8 bases. After removal of 3 bases from V and 7 bases from J, the junction contained 11 bases not matched to a gene. Per the germline V gene, CDR1 is SGDLS and CDR2 is YYNGEE. The CDR3 has 16 amino acids. CDR3 in amino acids: CASSEATSAGSGELFF. As DNA, the CDR3 is TGTGCCAGCAGCGAAGCGACTAGCGCGGGGAGCGGGGAGCTGTTTTTT.

The rearrangement joins TRBV19 to TRBJ1-5, with D unresolved. This CDR3 has 18 residues. V shed 3 bases and J shed 8 bases, with 26 bases lying between them. The germline V gene encodes CDR1 LNHDA and CDR2 SQIVND (reference sequence). CDR3 sequence reads: CASSIPRSHLGASKPQHF. The CDR3 DNA is TGTGCCAGTAGTATCCCCCGGAGCCATCTAGGCGCTAGCAAGCCCCAGCATTTT.

The J gene is TRBJ1-2, the V gene TRBV19; D is unclear. Germline CDR1 and CDR2: LNHDA and SQIVND (reference sequence). The CDR3 consists of 13 residues. The V and J ends lost 3 bases and 1 base respectively, with 6 bases between them. The CDR3 here is CASSIHSNYGYTF. CDR3 DNA: TGTGCCAGTAGTATCCACAGTAACTATGGCTACACCTTC.

This rearrangement joins TRBV29-1 to TRBJ2-3; 12 bases are shared with TRBD2. CDR1 is SQVTM, CDR2 ANQGSEA, per germline. The CDR3 totals 15 residues. Trimming took 6 bases from V and 0 from J; bases not matched to a gene: 4. The CDR3 DNA follows: TGCAGCGTGACTAGCGGGGGAACCAGCACAGATACGCAGTATTTT. Its protein product is CSVTSGGTSTDTQYF.

This chain connects TRBV6-6 to TRBJ2-7, with D possibly TRBD1 on 6 matching bases. V lost 7 bases and J 2 bases, leaving 12 bases between the germline ends. This CDR3 comprises 13 residues. CDR1 is MNHNY, CDR2 SVGAGI, per germline (reference sequence). In DNA form, the CDR3 reads TGTGCCAGCACCGGACAGTTAACCTACGAGCAGTACTTC. Translation gives CASTGQLTYEQYF.

The chain couples TRBV4-1 to TRBJ1-4, with D perhaps TRBD1 (5 bases). V was trimmed by 3 bases and J by 2 bases, leaving 19 bases between them. The length of the CDR3 is 18 residues. The germline gives CDR1 MGHRA, CDR2 YSYEKL. As DNA, the CDR3 is TGCGCCAGCAGCCATGGGCGGGGGGGGATCCCGACTAATGAAAAACTGTTTTTT. It encodes CASSHGRGGIPTNEKLFF.

The gene calls are TRBV5-1 and TRBJ2-2; a possible D gene is TRBD2 (6 bases). The CDR3 length is 15 residues. V lost 4 bases, J lost 1 base, and 11 bases lay in between. The germline V gene has CDR1 SGHRS and CDR2 YFSETQ. CDR3 in amino acids: CASSGRTGNTGELFF. The CDR3 DNA reads TGCGCCAGCAGCGGGAGGACGGGGAACACCGGGGAGCTGTTTTTT.

This chain joins TRBV5-3 and TRBJ2-1; no firm D call. TRBV5-3 is known as an ORF, though its function is uncertain. The CDR3 spans 16 residues. Trimming took 2 bases from V and 0 from J, leaving 12 bases between them. The CDR3 spells CARSLVDRSSYNEQFF. The DNA for the CDR3 is TGTGCCAGAAGCTTAGTGGATCGGAGCTCCTACAATGAGCAGTTCTTC.

The chain is built from TRBV28 and TRBJ1-3; perhaps TRBD1 as D (6 bases). Germline V lookup: CDR1 MDHEN, CDR2 SYDVKM. This CDR3 comprises 18 residues. Trimming cost V 4 bases and J 9 bases, with 28 bases left between them. CDR3 DNA sequence: TGTGCCAGCAGTTCCAAACTCACTCACCTGGGGGCCAAGGGCACCATATATTTT. It is translated as CASSSKLTHLGAKGTIYF.

This clone was seen only a few times. The rearrangement joins TRBV29-1 to TRBJ2-7, with TRBD1 identical over 9 bases. Trimming cost V 7 bases and J 5 bases; bases outside gene matches: 12. Germline V lookup: CDR1 SQVTM, CDR2 ANQGSEA. The CDR3 contains 14 residues. CDR3 sequence (DNA): TGCAGCGCCCACCTCGGACAGGGGTCCCACGAGCAGTACTTC. Amino acid sequence: CSAHLGQGSHEQYF.

The chain employs TRBV28 and TRBJ2-2; TRBD2 might be the D (6 bases). With 7 bases removed from V and 7 bases from J, the gap between germline ends came to 19 bases. The CDR3 loop spans 15 amino acids. Per the germline V gene, CDR1 is MDHEN and CDR2 is SYDVKM. The CDR3 bases are TGTGCCAGCACCCCCGTGGCAGGGCGGGACGGGGAGCTGTTTTTT. The encoded protein is CASTPVAGRDGELFF.

This clone showed up just once. The chain links TRBV25-1 to TRBJ1-2; D might be TRBD1 (5 bases). CDR3 length: 17 residues. V shed 6 bases and J shed 2 bases, with 22 bases lying between them. Germline V gene lookup returns CDR1 MGHDK and CDR2 SYGVNS. The CDR3, as DNA: TGTGCCAGCAGCAACGCCCCAGGGCAGGGCCAGAACTATGGCTACACCTTC. This codes for CASSNAPGQGQNYGYTF.

The chain employs TRBV2 and TRBJ2-6, with D maybe TRBD2 (6 bases). The ends were cut back, 4 bases at V and 19 bases at J, with 17 bases in the middle. This CDR3 spans 12 amino acids. Germline CDR1 SNHLY, CDR2 FYNNEI. CDR3 amino acids: CASSAGVVRGTF. The CDR3 nucleotides read TGTGCCAGCAGTGCGGGGGTGGTTAGGGGAACTTTC.

The chain employs TRBV9 and TRBJ2-5; 7 nucleotides agree with TRBD1. The J segment lost 5 bases and the V segment lost 3 bases, leaving 7 bases of the junction unmatched. This CDR3 has 14 residues. Germline V CDR1 and CDR2: SGDLS, YYNGEE. In DNA, the CDR3 is TGTGCCAGCAGCGCCACAGGGGCTTGGGAGACCCAGTACTTC. Translating it yields CASSATGAWETQYF.

The V call is TRBV6-5, the J call TRBJ2-3; 7 bases fit TRBD2. The CDR3 loop spans 14 amino acids. The V gene end was trimmed by 4 bases and the J gene end by 2 bases; junction bases not matched to a gene: 3. In germline, CDR1 is MNHEY, CDR2 SVGAGI. The CDR3 DNA is TGTGCCAGCAGTTCTCGACTAGCCACAGATACGCAGTATTTT. Amino acids: CASSSRLATDTQYF.

V usage is TRBV5-3 and J usage is TRBJ1-2, with a tentative D call TRBD1 (6 bases). TRBV5-3 is flagged as an ORF with uncertain function. This CDR3 comprises 19 residues. V lost 0 bases to trimming and J lost 2 bases, with 23 bases between them. The DNA of the CDR3 is TGTGCCAGAAGCTTGGTGGGACACGCAACCGAAAGACCCAACTATGGCTACACCTTC. Amino acid sequence: CARSLVGHATERPNYGYTF.

This chain links TRBV28 with TRBJ1-2, with D perhaps matching TRBD1 (5 bases). The germline CDR1 and CDR2 sequences are MDHEN and SYDVKM. The germline V and J ends were trimmed by 2 bases and 8 bases, with 12 bases remaining between them. The CDR3 is 13 amino acids. This chain's CDR3 is CASSLGAWKGYTF. Written as DNA, the CDR3 is TGTGCCAGCAGTTTAGGGGCATGGAAAGGCTACACCTTC.